The clone carrying this T cell receptor (beta chain) showed up just once. This entry comes from a study of T cell changes during pregnancy in multiple sclerosis. TCRdb keeps only in-frame clones here, not all; method: immunoSEQ multiplex PCR. The data contain 65,000 to 85,000 clones, 92% of them singletons. Sequencing was performed on peripheral blood, taken after pregnancy. This sequence was found in a female donor with multiple sclerosis, enrolled in a pregnancy study.

The CDR3 sequence: CASSQDRGPRSNQPQHF. The CDR3 bases are TGTGCCAGCAGTCAGGACAGGGGGCCGCGAAGCAATCAGCCCCAGCATTTT. This chain connects TRBV2 to TRBJ1-5; 11 nucleotides line up with TRBD1. The CDR3 runs 17 residues. Trimming at V came to 5 bases and at J to 1 base, leaving 7 bases not matched to a gene. The germline V gene encodes CDR1 SNHLY and CDR2 FYNNEI.